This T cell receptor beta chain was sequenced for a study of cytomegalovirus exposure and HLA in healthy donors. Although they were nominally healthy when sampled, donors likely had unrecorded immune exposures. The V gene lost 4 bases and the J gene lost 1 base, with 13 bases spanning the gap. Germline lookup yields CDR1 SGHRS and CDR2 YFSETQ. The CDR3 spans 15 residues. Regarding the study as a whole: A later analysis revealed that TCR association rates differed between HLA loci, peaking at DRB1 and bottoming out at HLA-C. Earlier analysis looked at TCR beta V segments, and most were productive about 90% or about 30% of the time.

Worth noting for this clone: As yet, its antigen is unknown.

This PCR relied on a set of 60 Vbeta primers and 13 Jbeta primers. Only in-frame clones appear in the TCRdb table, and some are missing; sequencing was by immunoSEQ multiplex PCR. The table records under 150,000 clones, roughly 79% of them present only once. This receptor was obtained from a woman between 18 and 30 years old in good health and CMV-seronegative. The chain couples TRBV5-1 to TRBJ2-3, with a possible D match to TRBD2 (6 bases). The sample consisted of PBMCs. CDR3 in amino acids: CASSGNSGRTDTQYF. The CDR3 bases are TGCGCCAGCAGCGGAAATAGCGGACGCACAGATACGCAGTATTTT.